This record covers a single T cell receptor beta chain. This specimen comes from a study of patients and donors after allogeneic stem cell transplantation. The CDR3 contains 18 residues. One entry per CDR3 protein results from TCRdb running MiXCR on the RT-PCR reads. The data hold fewer than 250,000 distinct CDR3 sequences, with around 14% observed a single time. The chain carries TRBV1 and TRBJ1-2; TRBD1, the table's D call, lacks a check against the DNA. TRBV1 is given as a pseudogene. The sample taken for sequencing was blood, either unsorted or a sorted T cell fraction (not recorded which). This TCR was sampled from a human donor who was either an allogeneic HSCT recipient or a stem cell or donor lymphocyte infusion donor (not recorded which). It is not recorded whose cells these are; they may come from a transplant donor. This CDR3 reads CTSSLHQGVFECIYGYTF. The CDR3 region has the DNA TGCACCAGCAGCCTTCACCAAGGGGTGTTTGAATGTATCTATGGCTACACCTTC.